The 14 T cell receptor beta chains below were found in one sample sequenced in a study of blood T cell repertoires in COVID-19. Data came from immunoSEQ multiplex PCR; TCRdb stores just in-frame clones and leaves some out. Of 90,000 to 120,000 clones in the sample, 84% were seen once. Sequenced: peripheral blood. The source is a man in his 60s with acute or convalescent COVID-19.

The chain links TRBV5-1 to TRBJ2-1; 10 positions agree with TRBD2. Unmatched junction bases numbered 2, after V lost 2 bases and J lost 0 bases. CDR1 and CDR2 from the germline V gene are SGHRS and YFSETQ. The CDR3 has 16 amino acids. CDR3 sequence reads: CASSLRTSGSYNEQFF. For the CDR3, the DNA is TGCGCCAGCAGCTTACGGACTAGCGGCTCCTACAATGAGCAGTTCTTC. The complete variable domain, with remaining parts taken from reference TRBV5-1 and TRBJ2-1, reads KAGVTQTPRYLIKTRGQQVTLSCSPISGHRSVSWYQQTPGQGLQFLFEYFSETQRNKGNFPGRFSGRQFSNSRSEMNVSTLELGDSALYLCASSLRTSGSYNEQFFGPGTRLTVL.

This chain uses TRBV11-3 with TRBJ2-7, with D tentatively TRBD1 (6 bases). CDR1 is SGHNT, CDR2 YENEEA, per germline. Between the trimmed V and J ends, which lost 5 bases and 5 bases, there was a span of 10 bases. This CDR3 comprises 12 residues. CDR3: CASSRNRDEQYV. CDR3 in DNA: TGTGCCAGCAGCCGTAACAGGGACGAGCAGTACGTC.

CDR3 bases: TGCGCCAGCAGTCAAAGGAGGGTGAGGGGACAGTCCTCCTACGAGCAGTACGTC. Its translation: CASSQRRVRGQSSYEQYV. The gene calls are TRBV23-1 and TRBJ2-7, with D possibly being TRBD1 (7 bases). TRBV23-1 is treated as an ORF (open reading frame) with a function not yet certain. The CDR3 runs 18 residues. The V gene lost 2 bases and the J gene lost 0 bases, with 20 bases spanning the gap.

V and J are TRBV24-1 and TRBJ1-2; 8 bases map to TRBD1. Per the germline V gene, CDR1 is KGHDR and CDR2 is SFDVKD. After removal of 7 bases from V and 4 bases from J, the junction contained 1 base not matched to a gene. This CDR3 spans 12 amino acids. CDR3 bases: TGTGCCACCAGGACAGGGGCCTATGGCTACACCTTC. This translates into CATRTGAYGYTF.

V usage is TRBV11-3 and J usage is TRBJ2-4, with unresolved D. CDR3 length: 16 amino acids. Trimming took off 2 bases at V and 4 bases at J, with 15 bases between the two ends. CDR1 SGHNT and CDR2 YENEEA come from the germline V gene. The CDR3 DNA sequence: TGTGCCAGCAGCTTAAAGGTAGCTCCGGTAAAAAACATTCAGTACTTC. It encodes CASSLKVAPVKNIQYF.

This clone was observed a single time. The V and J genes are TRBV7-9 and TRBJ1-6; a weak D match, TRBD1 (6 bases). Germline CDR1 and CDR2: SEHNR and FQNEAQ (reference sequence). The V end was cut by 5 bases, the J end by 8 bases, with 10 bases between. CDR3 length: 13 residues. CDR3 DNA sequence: TGTGCCAGCAGCGCCAACAGGGATTCACCCCTCCACTTT. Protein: CASSANRDSPLHF.

CDR3 region: CASSNRVPLQPQHF. In DNA, the CDR3 is TGTGCCAGCAGCAACAGGGTTCCGTTACAGCCCCAGCATTTT. The chain joins TRBV5-6 to TRBJ1-5; perhaps TRBD1 as D (6 bases). The V end lost 4 bases, the J end lost 7 bases, and 15 bases lay between the germline ends. Germline V gene sequence: CDR1 SGHDT, CDR2 YYEEEE. The CDR3 sequence is 14 residues long. The full variable domain, in which reference TRBV5-6 and TRBJ1-5 provide the parts outside the CDR3, is DAGVTQSPTHLIKTRGQQVTLRCSPKSGHDTVSWYQQALGQGPQFIFQYYEEEERQRGNFPDRFSGHQFPNYSSELNVNALLLGDSALYLCASSNRVPLQPQHFGDGTRLSIL.

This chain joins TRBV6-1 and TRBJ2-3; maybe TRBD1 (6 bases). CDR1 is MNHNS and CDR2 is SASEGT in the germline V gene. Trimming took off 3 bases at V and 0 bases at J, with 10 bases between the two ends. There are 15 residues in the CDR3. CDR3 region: CASSDRTESTDTQYF. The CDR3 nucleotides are TGTGCCAGCAGTGACCGGACAGAGAGCACAGATACGCAGTATTTT.

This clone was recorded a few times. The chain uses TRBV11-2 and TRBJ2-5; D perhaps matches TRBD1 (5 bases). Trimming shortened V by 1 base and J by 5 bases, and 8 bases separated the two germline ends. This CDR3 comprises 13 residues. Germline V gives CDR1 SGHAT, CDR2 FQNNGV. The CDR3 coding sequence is TGTGCCAGCAGCTTAGTAAAGGGGGAGACCCAGTACTTC. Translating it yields CASSLVKGETQYF.

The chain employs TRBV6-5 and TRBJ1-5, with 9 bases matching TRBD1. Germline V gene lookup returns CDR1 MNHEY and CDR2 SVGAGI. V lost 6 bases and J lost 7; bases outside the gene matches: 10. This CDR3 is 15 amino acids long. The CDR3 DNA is TGTGCCAGCAGAGCCGGGACAGGGAGAAACCAGCCCCAGCATTTT. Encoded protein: CASRAGTGRNQPQHF.

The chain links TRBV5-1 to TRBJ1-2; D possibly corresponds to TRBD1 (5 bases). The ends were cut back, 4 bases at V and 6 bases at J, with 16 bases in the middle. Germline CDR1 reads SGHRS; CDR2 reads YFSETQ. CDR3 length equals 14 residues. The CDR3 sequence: CASSPLTGGDGYTF. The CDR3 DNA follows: TGCGCCAGCAGCCCCTTAACAGGTGGGGATGGCTACACCTTC.

The CDR3 here is CATSEIDNEQFF. CDR3 DNA: TGTGCCACCAGCGAAATAGACAATGAGCAGTTCTTC. The V and J genes are TRBV24-1 and TRBJ2-1; D unresolved. With 7 bases removed from V and 5 bases from J, the gap between germline ends came to 8 bases. The CDR3 is 12 residues long. CDR1 and CDR2 from the germline V gene are KGHDR and SFDVKD.

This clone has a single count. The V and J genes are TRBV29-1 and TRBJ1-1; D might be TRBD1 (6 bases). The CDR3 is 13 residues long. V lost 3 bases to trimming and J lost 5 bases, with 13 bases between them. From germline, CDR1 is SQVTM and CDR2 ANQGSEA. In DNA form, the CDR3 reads TGCAGCGTTGAGGCGAGTACAGGGACTGAAGCTTTCTTT. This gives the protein CSVEASTGTEAFF.

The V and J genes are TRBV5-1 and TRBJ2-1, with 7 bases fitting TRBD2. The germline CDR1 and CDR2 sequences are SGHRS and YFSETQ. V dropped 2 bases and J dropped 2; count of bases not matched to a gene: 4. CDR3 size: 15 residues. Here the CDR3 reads CASSLGGSTYNEQFF. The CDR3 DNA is TGCGCCAGCAGCTTAGGCGGGAGTACCTACAATGAGCAGTTCTTC.